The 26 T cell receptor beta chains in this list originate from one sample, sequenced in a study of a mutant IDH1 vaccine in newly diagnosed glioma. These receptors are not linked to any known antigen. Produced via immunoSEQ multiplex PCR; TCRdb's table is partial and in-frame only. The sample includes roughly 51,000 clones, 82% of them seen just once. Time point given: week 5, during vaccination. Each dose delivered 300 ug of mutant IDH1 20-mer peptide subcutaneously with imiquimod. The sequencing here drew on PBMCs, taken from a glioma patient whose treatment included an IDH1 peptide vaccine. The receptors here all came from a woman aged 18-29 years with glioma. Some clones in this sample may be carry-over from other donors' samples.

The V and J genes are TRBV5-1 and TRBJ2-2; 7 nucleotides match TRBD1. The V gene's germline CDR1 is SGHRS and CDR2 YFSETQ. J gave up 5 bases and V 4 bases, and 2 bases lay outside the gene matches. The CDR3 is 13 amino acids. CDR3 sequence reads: CASSPQGTGELFF. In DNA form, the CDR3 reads TGCGCCAGCAGCCCACAGGGGACCGGGGAGCTGTTTTTT.

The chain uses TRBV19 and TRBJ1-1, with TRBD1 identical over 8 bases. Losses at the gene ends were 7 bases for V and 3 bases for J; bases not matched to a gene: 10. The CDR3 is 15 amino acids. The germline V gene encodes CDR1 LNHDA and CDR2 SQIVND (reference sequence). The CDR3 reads CASIPATGEYTEAFF. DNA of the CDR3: TGTGCCAGTATCCCCGCGACAGGGGAGTACACTGAAGCTTTCTTT.

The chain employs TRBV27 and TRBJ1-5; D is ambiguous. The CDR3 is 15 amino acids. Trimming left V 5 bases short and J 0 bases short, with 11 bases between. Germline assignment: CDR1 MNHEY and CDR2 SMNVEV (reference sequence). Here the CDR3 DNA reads TGTGCCAGCAGTATAAGACTCTATAGCAATCAGCCCCAGCATTTT. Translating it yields CASSIRLYSNQPQHF.

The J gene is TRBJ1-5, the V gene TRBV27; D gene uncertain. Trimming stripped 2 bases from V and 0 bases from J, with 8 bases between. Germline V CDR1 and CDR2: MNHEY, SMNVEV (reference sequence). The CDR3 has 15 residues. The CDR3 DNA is TGTGCCAGCAGTTTAAGACCGGATAGCAATCAGCCCCAGCATTTT. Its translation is CASSLRPDSNQPQHF.

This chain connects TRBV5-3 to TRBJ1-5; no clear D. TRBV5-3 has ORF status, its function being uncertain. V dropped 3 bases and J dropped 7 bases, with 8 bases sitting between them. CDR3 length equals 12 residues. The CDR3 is CARSSEKQPQHF. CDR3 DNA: TGTGCCAGAAGCTCGGAGAAACAGCCCCAGCATTTT.

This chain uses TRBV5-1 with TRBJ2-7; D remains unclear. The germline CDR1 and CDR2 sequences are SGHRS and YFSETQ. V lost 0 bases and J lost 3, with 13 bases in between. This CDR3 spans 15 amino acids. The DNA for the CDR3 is TGCGCCAGCAGCTTGGAGGCTACGTTTTACTACGAGCAGTACTTC. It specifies CASSLEATFYYEQYF.

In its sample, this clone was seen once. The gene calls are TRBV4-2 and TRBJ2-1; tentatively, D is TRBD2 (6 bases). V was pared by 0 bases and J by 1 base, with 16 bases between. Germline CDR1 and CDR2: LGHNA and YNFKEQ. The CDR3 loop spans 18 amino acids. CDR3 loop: CASSQDGEAVLSYNEQFF. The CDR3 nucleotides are TGTGCCAGCAGCCAAGATGGGGAGGCGGTCTTATCCTACAATGAGCAGTTCTTC.

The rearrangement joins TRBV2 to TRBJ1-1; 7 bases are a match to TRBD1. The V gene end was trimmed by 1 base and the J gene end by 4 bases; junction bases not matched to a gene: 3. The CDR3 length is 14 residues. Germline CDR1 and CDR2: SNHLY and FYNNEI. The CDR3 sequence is CASSEEAGGTEAFF. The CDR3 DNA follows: TGTGCCAGCAGTGAAGAGGCAGGGGGCACTGAAGCTTTCTTT.

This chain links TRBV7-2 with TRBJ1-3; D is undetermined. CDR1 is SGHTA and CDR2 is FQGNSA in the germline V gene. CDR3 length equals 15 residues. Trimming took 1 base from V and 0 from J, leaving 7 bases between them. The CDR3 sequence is CASSLGYNSGNTIYF. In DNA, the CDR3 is TGTGCCAGCAGCTTAGGGTACAACTCTGGAAACACCATATATTTT. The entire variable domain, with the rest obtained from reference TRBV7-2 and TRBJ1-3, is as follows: GAGVSQSPSNKVTEKGKDVELRCDPISGHTALYWYRQSLGQGLEFLIYFQGNSAPDKSGLPSDRFSAERTGGSVSTLTIQRTQQEDSAVYLCASSLGYNSGNTIYFGEGSWLTVV.

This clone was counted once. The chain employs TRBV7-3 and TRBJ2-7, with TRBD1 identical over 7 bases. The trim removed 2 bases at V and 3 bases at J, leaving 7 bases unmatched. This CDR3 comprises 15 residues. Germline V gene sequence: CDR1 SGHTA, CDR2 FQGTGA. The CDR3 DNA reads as TGTGCCAGCAGCTTAGGTCAGGGGGTCCTCTACGAGCAGTACTTC. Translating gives CASSLGQGVLYEQYF.

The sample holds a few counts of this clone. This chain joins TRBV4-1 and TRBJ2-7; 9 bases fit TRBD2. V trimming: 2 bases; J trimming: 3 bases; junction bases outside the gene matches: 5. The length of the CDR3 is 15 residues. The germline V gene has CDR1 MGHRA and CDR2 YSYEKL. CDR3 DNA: TGCGCCAGCAGCCAATTAGCGGGAGTCCACTACGAGCAGTACTTC. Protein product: CASSQLAGVHYEQYF.

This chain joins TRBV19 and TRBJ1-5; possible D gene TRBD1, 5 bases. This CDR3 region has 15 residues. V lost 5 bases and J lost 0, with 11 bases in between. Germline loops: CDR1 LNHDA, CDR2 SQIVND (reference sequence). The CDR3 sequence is CASSVQGTSNQPQHF. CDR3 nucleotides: TGTGCCAGTAGTGTTCAGGGAACTAGCAATCAGCCCCAGCATTTT. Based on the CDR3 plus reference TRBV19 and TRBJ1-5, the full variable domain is DGGITQSPKYLFRKEGQNVTLSCEQNLNHDAMYWYRQDPGQGLRLIYYSQIVNDFQKGDIAEGYSVSREKKESFPLTVTSAQKNPTAFYLCASSVQGTSNQPQHFGDGTRLSIL.

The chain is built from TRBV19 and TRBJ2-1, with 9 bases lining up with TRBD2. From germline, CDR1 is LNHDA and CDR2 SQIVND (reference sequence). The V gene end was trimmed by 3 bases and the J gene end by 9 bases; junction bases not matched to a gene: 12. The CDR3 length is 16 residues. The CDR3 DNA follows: TGTGCCAGTAGTATCCGGGCGGGAGGGCCCCGTCGTGAGCAGTTCTTC. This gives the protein CASSIRAGGPRREQFF.

CDR3 nucleotide sequence: TGTGCCAGCAGTGAAAGAGGCAGACCTCGCTACGAGCAGTACTTC. Amino acid sequence: CASSERGRPRYEQYF. V usage is TRBV2 and J usage is TRBJ2-7, with no clear D. The CDR3 contains 15 residues. V lost 2 bases, J lost 3 bases, and 14 bases lay in between. The germline V gene has CDR1 SNHLY and CDR2 FYNNEI.

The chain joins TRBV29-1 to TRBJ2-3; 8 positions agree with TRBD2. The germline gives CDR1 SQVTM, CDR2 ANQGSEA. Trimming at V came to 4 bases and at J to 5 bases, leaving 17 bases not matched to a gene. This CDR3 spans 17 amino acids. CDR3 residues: CSVGATVAGTYRDTQYF. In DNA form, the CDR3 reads TGCAGCGTTGGCGCTACGGTAGCGGGGACTTATAGAGATACGCAGTATTTT.

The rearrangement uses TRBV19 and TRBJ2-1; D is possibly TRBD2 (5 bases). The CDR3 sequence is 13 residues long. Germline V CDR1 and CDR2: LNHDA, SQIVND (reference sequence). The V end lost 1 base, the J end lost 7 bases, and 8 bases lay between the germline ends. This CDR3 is CASSIGTPNEQFF. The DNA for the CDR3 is TGTGCCAGTAGTATAGGGACTCCGAATGAGCAGTTCTTC. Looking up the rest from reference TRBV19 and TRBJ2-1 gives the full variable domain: DGGITQSPKYLFRKEGQNVTLSCEQNLNHDAMYWYRQDPGQGLRLIYYSQIVNDFQKGDIAEGYSVSREKKESFPLTVTSAQKNPTAFYLCASSIGTPNEQFFGPGTRLTVL.

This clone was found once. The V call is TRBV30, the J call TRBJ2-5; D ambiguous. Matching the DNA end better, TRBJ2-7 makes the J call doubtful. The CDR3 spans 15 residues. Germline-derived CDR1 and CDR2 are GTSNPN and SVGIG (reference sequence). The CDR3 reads CAWSPLVGWTYEQYF. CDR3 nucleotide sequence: TGTGCCTGGAGCCCCCTTGTGGGGTGGACGTACGAGCAGTACTTC.

As DNA, the CDR3 is TGTGCCAGGAGACGCCTAGCCGGTAATGACAATGAGCAGTTCTTC. This translates into CARRRLAGNDNEQFF. The rearrangement uses TRBV7-9 and TRBJ2-1, with D perhaps TRBD2 (5 bases). Germline assignment: CDR1 SEHNR and CDR2 FQNEAQ (reference sequence). Trimming left V 9 bases short and J 5 bases short, with 20 bases between. The CDR3 consists of 15 residues.

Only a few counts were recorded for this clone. The CDR3 here is CAISEAGQPYSPLHF. The CDR3 DNA follows: TGTGCCATCAGTGAGGCGGGACAGCCGTATTCACCCCTCCACTTT. This chain uses TRBV10-3 with TRBJ1-6; 7 bases align to TRBD1. V lost 2 bases, J lost 8 bases, and 6 bases stayed unmatched. Per germline, CDR1 ENHRY and CDR2 SYGVKD. The CDR3 runs to 15 residues.

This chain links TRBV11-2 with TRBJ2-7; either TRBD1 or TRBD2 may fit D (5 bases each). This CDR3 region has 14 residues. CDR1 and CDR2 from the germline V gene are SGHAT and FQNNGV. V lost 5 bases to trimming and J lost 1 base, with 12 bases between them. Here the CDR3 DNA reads TGTGCCAGCAGCCGGGGACCGCAGTCCTACGAGCAGTACTTC. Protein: CASSRGPQSYEQYF.

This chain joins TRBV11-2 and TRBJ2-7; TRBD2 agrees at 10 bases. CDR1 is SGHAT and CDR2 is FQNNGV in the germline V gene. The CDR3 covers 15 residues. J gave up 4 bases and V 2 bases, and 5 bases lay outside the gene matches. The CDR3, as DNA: TGTGCCAGCAGCTTAACGCCTAGCGGGAGTTACGAGCAGTACTTC. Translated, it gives CASSLTPSGSYEQYF.

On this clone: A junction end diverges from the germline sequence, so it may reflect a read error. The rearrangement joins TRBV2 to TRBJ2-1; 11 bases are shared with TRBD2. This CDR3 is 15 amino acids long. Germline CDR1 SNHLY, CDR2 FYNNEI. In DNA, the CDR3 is TGTGCCAACAGTCCTTTAGCGGGAGGGTTAGGTGAGCAGTTCTTC. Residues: CANSPLAGGLGEQFF. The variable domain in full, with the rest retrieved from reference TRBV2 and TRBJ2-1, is EPEVTQTPSHQVTQMGQEVILRCVPISNHLYFYWYRQILGQKVEFLVSFYNNEISEKSEIFDDQFSVERPDGSNFTLKIRSTKLEDSAMYFCANSPLAGGLGEQFFGPGTRLTVL.

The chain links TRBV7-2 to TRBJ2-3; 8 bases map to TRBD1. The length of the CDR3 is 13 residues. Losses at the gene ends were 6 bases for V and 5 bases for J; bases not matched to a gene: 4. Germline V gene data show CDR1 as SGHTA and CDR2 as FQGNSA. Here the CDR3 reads CASRQTGVDTQYF. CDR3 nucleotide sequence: TGTGCCAGCAGGCAGACAGGGGTAGATACGCAGTATTTT. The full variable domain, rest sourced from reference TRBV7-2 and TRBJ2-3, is GAGVSQSPSNKVTEKGKDVELRCDPISGHTALYWYRQSLGQGLEFLIYFQGNSAPDKSGLPSDRFSAERTGGSVSTLTIQRTQQEDSAVYLCASRQTGVDTQYFGPGTRLTVL.

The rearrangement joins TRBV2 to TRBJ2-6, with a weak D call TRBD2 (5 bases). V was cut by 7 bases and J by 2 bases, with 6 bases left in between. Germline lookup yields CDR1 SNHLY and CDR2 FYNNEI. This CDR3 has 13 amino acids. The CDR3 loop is CASMRAGANVLTF. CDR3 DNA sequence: TGTGCCAGCATGAGGGCTGGGGCCAACGTCCTGACTTTC.

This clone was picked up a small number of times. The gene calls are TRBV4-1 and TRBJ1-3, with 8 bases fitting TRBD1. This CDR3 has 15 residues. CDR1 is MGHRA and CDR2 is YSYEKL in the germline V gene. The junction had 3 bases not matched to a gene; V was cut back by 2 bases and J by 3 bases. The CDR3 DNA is TGCGCCAGCAGCCAACAGGGGGCGGGTGGAAACACCATATATTTT. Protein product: CASSQQGAGGNTIYF.

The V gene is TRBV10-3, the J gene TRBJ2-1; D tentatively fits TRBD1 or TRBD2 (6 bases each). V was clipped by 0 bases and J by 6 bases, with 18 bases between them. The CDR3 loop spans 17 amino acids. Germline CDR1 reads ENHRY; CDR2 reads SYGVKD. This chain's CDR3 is CAISESGTRRGSNEQFF. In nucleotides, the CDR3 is TGTGCCATCAGTGAGTCAGGGACGAGGAGGGGGAGCAATGAGCAGTTCTTC.